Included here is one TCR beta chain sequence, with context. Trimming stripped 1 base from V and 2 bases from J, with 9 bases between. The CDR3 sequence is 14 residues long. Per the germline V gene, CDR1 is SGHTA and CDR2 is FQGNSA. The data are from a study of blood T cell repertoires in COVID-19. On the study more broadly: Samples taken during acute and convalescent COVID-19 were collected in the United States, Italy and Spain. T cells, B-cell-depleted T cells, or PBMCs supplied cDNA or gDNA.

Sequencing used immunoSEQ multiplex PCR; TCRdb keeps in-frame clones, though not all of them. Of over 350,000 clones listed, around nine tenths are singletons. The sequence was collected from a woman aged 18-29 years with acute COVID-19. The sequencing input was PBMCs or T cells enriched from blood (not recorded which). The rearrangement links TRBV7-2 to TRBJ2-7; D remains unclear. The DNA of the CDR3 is TGTGCCAGCAGCTTAGGGGCAGTTACCTACGAGCAGTACTTC. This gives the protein CASSLGAVTYEQYF.